One sample yielded the 20 T cell receptor beta chains listed below, sequenced in a study of T cell repertoires in cytomegalovirus infection. TCRdb reprocessed the reads with MiXCR, giving one entry per CDR3 protein. Here the sample spans approximately 500,000 distinct CDR3 sequences, around 10% being singletons. Sequenced: PBMCs. These receptors came from a human donor in good health (CMV status not recorded). Some clones in this sample may be carry-over from other donors' samples.

This clonotype was counted many times. The CDR3 region is CAISGQGDQPQHF. The CDR3 coding sequence is TGTGCCATCAGCGGACAGGGCGACCAGCCCCAGCATTTT. The V call is TRBV10-3, the J call TRBJ1-5, with 8 bases aligning to TRBD1. Germline CDR1 is ENHRY and CDR2 is SYGVKD. CDR3 length: 13 amino acids. V gave up 6 bases and J gave up 7 bases; unmatched junction bases: 5.

This clonotype was counted between two and nine times. This chain joins TRBV14 and TRBJ2-3; D gene uncertain. Germline CDR1 reads SGHDN; CDR2 reads FVKESK. The CDR3 has 16 amino acids. The ends were cut back, 2 bases at V and 6 bases at J, with 18 bases in the middle. CDR3 sequence: CASSQIKGIIGDTQYF. The CDR3 DNA sequence: TGTGCCAGCAGCCAAATTAAAGGGATAATTGGTGATACGCAGTATTTT.

This clonotype appeared a few times. This chain connects TRBV7-6 to TRBJ2-2, with D possibly being TRBD1 (9 bases). The germline V and J ends were trimmed by 5 bases and 7 bases, with 17 bases remaining between them. Germline V gives CDR1 SGHVS, CDR2 FNYEAQ. CDR3 length: 15 residues. Written as DNA, the CDR3 is TGTGCCAGCAGCCGGGGGGGACAGGGAATCGGGGAGCTGTTTTTT. It codes for CASSRGGQGIGELFF.

The genes are TRBV28 and TRBJ2-7; possible D gene TRBD1, 6 bases. V lost 5 bases to trimming and J lost 3 bases, with 14 bases between them. The germline V gene encodes CDR1 MDHEN and CDR2 SYDVKM. The CDR3 length is 14 residues. CDR3 bases: TGTGCCAGCAGTGTCGTCCAACAGGGCTACGAGCAGTACTTC. Its translation: CASSVVQQGYEQYF.

In this sample, this clonotype turned up a few times. V usage is TRBV5-5 and J usage is TRBJ2-3; D may correspond to TRBD1 or TRBD2 (5 bases each). CDR3 length equals 15 residues. The V and J ends lost 3 bases and 6 bases respectively, with 17 bases between them. Germline CDR1 reads SGHKS; CDR2 reads YYEKEE (reference sequence). The CDR3 DNA follows: TGTGCCAGCAGCTGGGGCCCGGGACCTGGGGATACGCAGTATTTT. Protein product: CASSWGPGPGDTQYF.

This clonotype has a handful of counts. The chain recombines TRBV20-1 with TRBJ2-4; a possible D gene is TRBD2 (6 bases). The CDR3 runs 14 residues. V was shortened by 5 bases and J by 7 bases, with 18 bases between the two germline ends. Per the germline V gene, CDR1 is DFQATT and CDR2 is SNEGSKA (reference sequence). This CDR3 is CSAHQEGGGNIQYF. DNA for the CDR3: TGCAGTGCTCACCAGGAGGGAGGTGGGAACATTCAGTACTTC.

This clonotype was observed many times. This chain joins TRBV7-3 and TRBJ2-1; D remains unclear. The CDR3 has 15 residues. V dropped 6 bases and J dropped 2 bases, with 14 bases sitting between them. Per the germline V gene, CDR1 is SGHTA and CDR2 is FQGTGA. The CDR3 spells CASRGGDGTYNEQFF. The CDR3 DNA sequence: TGTGCCAGCAGGGGCGGCGACGGAACCTACAATGAGCAGTTCTTC.

In its sample, this clonotype was seen many times. The rearrangement links TRBV5-1 to TRBJ1-1; D gene ambiguous. Germline V gives CDR1 SGHRS, CDR2 YFSETQ. The CDR3 spans 15 residues. V lost 0 bases and J 2 bases, leaving 11 bases between the germline ends. In DNA, the CDR3 is TGCGCCAGCAGCTTGGTGCCGGTCGGAAACACTGAAGCTTTCTTT. Residues: CASSLVPVGNTEAFF.

This clonotype was counted a few times. This chain joins TRBV5-6 and TRBJ2-7; 8 bases fit TRBD2. The CDR3 spans 14 residues. Germline CDR1 is SGHDT and CDR2 is YYEEEE. V was pared by 4 bases and J by 5 bases, with 8 bases of the junction left unmatched. The CDR3 loop is CASSAREGVDEQYF. Written as DNA, the CDR3 is TGTGCCAGCAGCGCTCGGGAGGGTGTCGACGAGCAGTACTTC.

This clonotype was found a few times. The chain recombines TRBV20-1 with TRBJ2-2; D is unclear. Trimming took 0 bases from V and 5 from J, leaving 13 bases between them. CDR3 length: 15 residues. The germline CDR1 and CDR2 sequences are DFQATT and SNEGSKA (reference sequence). The CDR3 coding sequence is TGCAGTGCTAGAGATGGTGGGCCGTTGACCGGGGAGCTGTTTTTT. This encodes CSARDGGPLTGELFF.

This clonotype was detected a few times. The rearrangement uses TRBV11-3 and TRBJ2-2, with D hard to call. Germline V gives CDR1 SGHNT, CDR2 YENEEA. Trimming cost V 5 bases and J 5 bases, with 12 bases left between them. CDR3 length: 14 amino acids. In DNA, the CDR3 is TGTGCCAGCAGCCCAACCGGACGAACCGGGGAGCTGTTTTTT. This translates into CASSPTGRTGELFF.

This clonotype appeared many times. The rearrangement joins TRBV10-3 to TRBJ2-1, with TRBD2 matching 14 bases. Germline assignment: CDR1 ENHRY and CDR2 SYGVKD. This CDR3 comprises 15 residues. Trimming cost V 2 bases and J 7 bases; bases outside gene matches: 1. The CDR3 protein is CAISEGTSGSNEQFF. For the CDR3, the DNA is TGTGCCATCAGTGAGGGGACTAGCGGGAGTAATGAGCAGTTCTTC.

Ten or more counts support this clonotype. The V call is TRBV29-1, the J call TRBJ2-3; TRBD2 matches at 9 bases. Germline V CDR1 and CDR2: SQVTM, ANQGSEA. V lost 5 bases to trimming and J lost 3 bases; unmatched junction nucleotides: 3. The CDR3 contains 13 residues. Here the CDR3 reads CSVSGRSTDTQYF. DNA for the CDR3: TGCAGCGTTAGCGGGAGGTCGACAGATACGCAGTATTTT.

This clonotype was seen at least ten times. V is TRBV12-3 or TRBV12-4 and J is TRBJ2-7; D is unclear. Deletions cut 5 bases from V and 6 bases from J, with 23 bases between. CDR3 length equals 16 residues. CDR3 protein: CASSPLTTPGLGEQYF. DNA of the CDR3: TGTGCCAGCAGTCCGCTTACGACACCCGGGCTCGGCGAGCAGTACTTC.

This clonotype has more than one count but fewer than ten. J is TRBJ2-3 and V is TRBV27; 8 positions agree with TRBD2. The V gene's germline CDR1 is MNHEY and CDR2 SMNVEV (reference sequence). V was pared by 7 bases and J by 0 bases, with 15 bases of the junction left unmatched. This CDR3 region has 18 residues. The CDR3 is CASTVYSGAMDSTDTQYF. CDR3 sequence (DNA): TGTGCCAGCACCGTCTATAGCGGGGCGATGGATAGCACAGATACGCAGTATTTT.

This clonotype was counted only a few times. The chain employs TRBV19 and TRBJ1-5, with TRBD1 matching 9 bases. V was clipped by 7 bases and J by 1 base; unmatched bases: 5. Germline V gene sequence: CDR1 LNHDA, CDR2 SQIVND (reference sequence). This CDR3 is 15 amino acids long. This CDR3 is CASTSGQGSNQPQHF. The CDR3 DNA follows: TGTGCCAGTACCTCGGGACAGGGCAGCAATCAGCCCCAGCATTTT.

This clonotype came up many times. The genes are TRBV11-3 and TRBJ1-6; tentatively, D is TRBD1 (6 bases). The V gene lost 2 bases and the J gene lost 7 bases, with 9 bases spanning the gap. CDR3 size: 14 residues. CDR1 is SGHNT, CDR2 YENEEA, per germline. DNA for the CDR3: TGTGCCAGCAGCTTAATGGGGGCGAATTCACCCCTCCACTTT. Its translation is CASSLMGANSPLHF. The full variable domain, in which reference TRBV11-3 and TRBJ1-6 provide the parts outside the CDR3, is EAGVVQSPRYKIIEKKQPVAFWCNPISGHNTLYWYLQNLGQGPELLIRYENEEAVDDSQLPKDRFSAERLKGVDSTLKIQPAELGDSAVYLCASSLMGANSPLHFGNGTRLTVT.

This clonotype was detected ten times or more. The chain couples TRBV7-9 to TRBJ1-1; no clear D gene. CDR3 length: 13 residues. V was shortened by 6 bases and J by 1 base, with 9 bases between the two germline ends. Germline values: CDR1 SEHNR, CDR2 FQNEAQ (reference sequence). DNA of the CDR3: TGTGCCAGCAGTCAGACCGCGAACACTGAAGCTTTCTTT. Residues: CASSQTANTEAFF.

This clonotype was seen ten or more times. The chain's CDR3 is CASLLAGTGDTEAFF. For the CDR3, the DNA is TGTGCCAGCCTCCTTGCCGGGACAGGGGACACTGAAGCTTTCTTT. The chain couples TRBV12-3 or TRBV12-4 to TRBJ1-1, with 10 positions matching TRBD1. This CDR3 comprises 15 residues. The J segment lost 3 bases and the V segment lost 8 bases, leaving 9 bases of the junction unmatched.

This clonotype appeared many times. The chain recombines TRBV13 with TRBJ2-5; 12 bases line up with TRBD2. Per the germline V gene, CDR1 is PRHDT and CDR2 is FYEKMQ (reference sequence). The ends lost 1 base at V and 2 bases at J; junction bases unmatched: 8. This CDR3 spans 18 amino acids. Here the CDR3 DNA reads TGTGCCAGCAGCTTAGCGGCGACTAGCGGGGGACTACAAGAGACCCAGTACTTC. Amino acids: CASSLAATSGGLQETQYF.